A single sample is the source of the 8 T cell receptor beta chains below, sequenced in a study of T cell repertoires in cytomegalovirus infection. TCRdb independently ran MiXCR on the reads; one entry per CDR3 protein. The data show roughly 150,000 distinct CDR3 sequences, approximately 17% seen once. The sequencing input was CD8+ T cells from PBMCs. The receptors here all came from a human donor in good health (CMV status not recorded). Some clones in this sample may be carry-over from other donors' samples.

The genes are TRBV11-2 and TRBJ2-7, with D unclear. The CDR3 consists of 14 residues. Germline CDR1 and CDR2: SGHAT and FQNNGV. Between the trimmed V and J ends, which lost 1 base and 1 base, there was a span of 8 bases. CDR3 in DNA: TGTGCCAGCAGCTTAGTTGGGAATTCCTACGAGCAGTACTTC. This sequence encodes CASSLVGNSYEQYF.

The chain uses TRBV7-2 and TRBJ2-5; 12 bases match TRBD2. Germline V gene data show CDR1 as SGHTA and CDR2 as FQGNSA. V shed 5 bases, J shed 5 bases, and the junction held 6 bases outside the gene matches. The CDR3 runs 15 residues. The CDR3 reads CASSRTSGDEETQYF. CDR3 bases: TGTGCCAGCAGCCGGACTAGCGGGGATGAGGAGACCCAGTACTTC.

This chain connects TRBV20-1 to TRBJ1-1; D not certain. V lost 6 bases and J lost 6, with 14 bases in between. Germline V gene sequence: CDR1 DFQATT, CDR2 SNEGSKA (reference sequence). The CDR3 loop spans 12 amino acids. The CDR3 coding sequence is TGCAGTGCCAAAACAGAGGGCTCTGAAGCTTTCTTT. Its protein product is CSAKTEGSEAFF.

The V call is TRBV27, the J call TRBJ2-7; unclear D gene. The CDR3 is 16 residues long. Germline lookup yields CDR1 MNHEY and CDR2 SMNVEV (reference sequence). Trimming pared 4 bases from V and 0 bases from J, leaving 16 bases between. CDR3 protein: CASSSRQGHSSYEQYF. CDR3 coding DNA: TGTGCCAGCAGTTCCCGCCAAGGGCATAGCTCCTACGAGCAGTACTTC.

This clonotype is deemed medium-sized. The chain joins TRBV7-2 to TRBJ2-1; D is unclear. Between the trimmed V and J ends, which lost 8 bases and 4 bases, there was a span of 12 bases. The length of the CDR3 is 13 residues. Germline V gene data show CDR1 as SGHTA and CDR2 as FQGNSA. CDR3 residues: CASVRAEYNEQFF. As DNA, the CDR3 is TGTGCCAGCGTACGGGCGGAATACAATGAGCAGTTCTTC.

V usage is TRBV7-2 and J usage is TRBJ2-1; TRBD2 might be the D (7 bases). The CDR3 contains 14 residues. Germline loops: CDR1 SGHTA, CDR2 FQGNSA. The V gene lost 2 bases and the J gene lost 3 bases, with 8 bases spanning the gap. CDR3 bases: TGTGCCAGCAGCTTAAGGGGGGGCTACAATGAGCAGTTCTTC. Its translation is CASSLRGGYNEQFF.

The chain links TRBV29-1 to TRBJ2-3; D unclear. The germline V gene encodes CDR1 SQVTM and CDR2 ANQGSEA. Trimming cost V 1 base and J 6 bases, with 2 bases left between them. The CDR3 runs 10 residues. CDR3 loop: CSVEGDTQYF. CDR3 DNA sequence: TGCAGCGTTGAAGGGGATACGCAGTATTTT.

The CDR3 DNA is TGTGCCAGCAGGGAGCGGAGGGCTAGCTCCTACGAGCAGTACTTC. As protein: CASRERRASSYEQYF. V is TRBV6-5 and J is TRBJ2-7; D is perhaps TRBD2 (6 bases). V shed 6 bases and J shed 0 bases, with 15 bases lying between them. Germline V gives CDR1 MNHEY, CDR2 SVGAGI. The CDR3 has 15 amino acids.